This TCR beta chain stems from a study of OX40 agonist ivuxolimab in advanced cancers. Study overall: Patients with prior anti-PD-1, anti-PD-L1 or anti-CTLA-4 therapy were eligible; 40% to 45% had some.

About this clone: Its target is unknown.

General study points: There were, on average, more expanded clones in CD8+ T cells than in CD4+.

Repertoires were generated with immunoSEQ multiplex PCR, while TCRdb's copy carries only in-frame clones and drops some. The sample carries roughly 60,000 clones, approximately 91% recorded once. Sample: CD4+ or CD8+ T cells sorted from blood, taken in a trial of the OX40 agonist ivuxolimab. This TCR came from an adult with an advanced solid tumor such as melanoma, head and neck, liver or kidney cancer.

In nucleotides, the CDR3 is TGTGCCAGCAGCGCGGACAGGGGCTTCTATGGCTACACCTTC. Amino acids: CASSADRGFYGYTF. The V and J genes are TRBV7-2 and TRBJ1-2, with 9 bases matching TRBD1. The trim removed 5 bases at V and 4 bases at J, leaving 5 bases unmatched. The CDR3 spans 14 residues. Germline V lookup: CDR1 SGHTA, CDR2 FQGNSA.